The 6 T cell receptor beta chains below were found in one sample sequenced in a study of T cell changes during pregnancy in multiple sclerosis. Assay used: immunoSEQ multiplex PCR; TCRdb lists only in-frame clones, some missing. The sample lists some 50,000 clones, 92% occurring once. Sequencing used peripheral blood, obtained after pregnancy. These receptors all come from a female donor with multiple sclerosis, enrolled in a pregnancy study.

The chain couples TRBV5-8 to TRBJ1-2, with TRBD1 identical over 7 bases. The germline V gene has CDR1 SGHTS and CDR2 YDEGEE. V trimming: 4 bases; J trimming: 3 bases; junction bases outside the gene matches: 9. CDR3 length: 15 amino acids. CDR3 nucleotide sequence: TGTGCCAGCAGCCTCGGACAGGTGGGATACTATGGCTACACCTTC. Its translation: CASSLGQVGYYGYTF.

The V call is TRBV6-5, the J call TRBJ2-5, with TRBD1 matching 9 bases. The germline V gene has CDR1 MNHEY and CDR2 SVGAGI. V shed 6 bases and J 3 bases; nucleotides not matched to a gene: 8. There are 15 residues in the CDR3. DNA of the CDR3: TGTGCCAGCAGCTATATCGGACAGGGGAAAGAGACCCAGTACTTC. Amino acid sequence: CASSYIGQGKETQYF.

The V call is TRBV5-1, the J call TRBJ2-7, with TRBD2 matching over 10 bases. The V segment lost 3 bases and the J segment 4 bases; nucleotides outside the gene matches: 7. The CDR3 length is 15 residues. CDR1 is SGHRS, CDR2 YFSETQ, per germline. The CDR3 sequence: CASSYRIAGGYEQYF. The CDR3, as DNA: TGCGCCAGCAGCTACCGTATAGCGGGGGGTTACGAGCAGTACTTC.

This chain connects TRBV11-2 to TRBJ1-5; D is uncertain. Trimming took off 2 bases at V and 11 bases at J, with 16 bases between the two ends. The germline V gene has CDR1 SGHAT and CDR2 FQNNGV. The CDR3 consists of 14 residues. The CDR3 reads CASSLSKDSQAQHF. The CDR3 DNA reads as TGTGCCAGCAGCTTATCAAAGGACTCGCAAGCCCAGCATTTT.

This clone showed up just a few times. DNA for the CDR3: TGTGCCAGCAGCTTAGTGGAGGGGCTGAACACTGAAGCTTTCTTT. It is translated as CASSLVEGLNTEAFF. J is TRBJ1-1 and V is TRBV7-9; D possibly corresponds to TRBD1 (5 bases). The V end lost 1 base, the J end lost 0 bases, and 9 bases lay between the germline ends. CDR1 SEHNR and CDR2 FQNEAQ come from the germline V gene (reference sequence). The length of the CDR3 is 15 residues.

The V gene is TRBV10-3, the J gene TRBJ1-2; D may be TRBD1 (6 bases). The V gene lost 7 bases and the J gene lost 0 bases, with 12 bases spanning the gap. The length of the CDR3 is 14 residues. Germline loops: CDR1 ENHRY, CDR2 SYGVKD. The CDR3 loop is CAITRTEANYGYTF. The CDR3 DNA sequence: TGTGCCATCACTAGGACAGAAGCTAACTATGGCTACACCTTC.